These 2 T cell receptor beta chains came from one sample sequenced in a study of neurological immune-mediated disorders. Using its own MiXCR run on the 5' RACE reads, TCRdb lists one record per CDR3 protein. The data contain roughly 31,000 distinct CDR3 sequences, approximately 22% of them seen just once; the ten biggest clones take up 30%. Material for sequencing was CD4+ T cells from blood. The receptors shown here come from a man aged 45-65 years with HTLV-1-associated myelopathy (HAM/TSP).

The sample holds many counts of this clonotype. The CDR3 reads CASSLDGPYEQYF. The CDR3 DNA reads as TGCGCCAGCAGCTTAGACGGTCCCTACGAGCAGTACTTC. The chain carries TRBV5-1 and TRBJ2-7, with D hard to call. Trimming removed 2 bases from V and 2 bases from J, with 8 bases in between. CDR3 size: 13 residues. In germline, CDR1 is SGHRS, CDR2 YFSETQ. The variable domain in full, completed from reference TRBV5-1 and TRBJ2-7, reads KAGVTQTPRYLIKTRGQQVTLSCSPISGHRSVSWYQQTPGQGLQFLFEYFSETQRNKGNFPGRFSGRQFSNSRSEMNVSTLELGDSALYLCASSLDGPYEQYFGPGTRLTVT.

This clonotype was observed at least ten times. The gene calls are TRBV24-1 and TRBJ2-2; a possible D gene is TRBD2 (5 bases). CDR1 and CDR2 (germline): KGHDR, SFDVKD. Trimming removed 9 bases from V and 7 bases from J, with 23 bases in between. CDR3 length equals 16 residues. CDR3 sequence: CATAEDRCSGGGELFF. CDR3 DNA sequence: TGTGCCACCGCTGAGGATCGATGTTCCGGAGGCGGGGAGCTGTTTTTT.